The rows below give T cell receptor beta chains drawn from one sample of a study of identifying expanded T cells in peripheral blood. Generated by immunoSEQ multiplex PCR, the TCRdb table keeps only in-frame clones and is missing some. The table shows under 150,000 clones, with around 84% occurring only once. Material: blood. These receptors originate from a person aged 18 to 70 in good health. The CDR3 runs from the conserved cysteine through the conserved F or W. D genes are given only for firm matches. Clone size, where shown, is once, few, many, or a class for clones that have expanded.

TRBJ1-1	TRBD1	TRBV6-5	.	TGTGCCAGCAGTTACTCGAGTTCAGGGGGCGATACTGAAGCTTTCTTT	CASSYSSSGGDTEAFF
TRBJ1-5	TRBD1	TRBV29-1	.	TGCAGCGCCGGGACAGAGAATCAGCCCCAGCATTTT	CSAGTENQPQHF
TRBJ1-6	TRBD1	TRBV5-1	.	TGCGCCAGCAGCTTACAGGGGGCGGGTTCACCCCTCCACTTT	CASSLQGAGSPLHF
TRBJ1-1	.	TRBV5-4	.	TGTGCCAGCAGCCCGGGGGGCAGGGAGAAGGCTGAAGCTTTCTTT	CASSPGGREKAEAFF
TRBJ2-7	.	TRBV6-5	.	TGTGCCAGCAGTTACGGGGACCTGAGGTACTTC	CASSYGDLRYF
TRBJ1-1	.	TRBV5-6	once	TGTGCCAGCAGCTTGGGGGGTTGGGCAGGTTTCTTT	CASSLGGWAGFF
TRBJ2-7	TRBD1	TRBV15	.	TGTGCCACCAGCAGAGATCGTCTAAGGACAGGGTCCTACGAGCAGTACTTC	CATSRDRLRTGSYEQYF
TRBJ1-1	.	TRBV6-5	.	TGTGCCAGCACCCCAGGGGTTTGGAACACTGAAGCTTTCTTT	CASTPGVWNTEAFF
TRBJ1-2	.	TRBV25-1	.	TGTGCCAGCAGTGAAGGGTTCCAAGGGCACTATGGCTACACCTTC	CASSEGFQGHYGYTF
TRBJ2-3	TRBD2	TRBV18	.	TGTGCCAGCTCACCGTCGAGCGGGGGAGGAGATACGCAGTATTTT	CASSPSSGGGDTQYF
TRBJ2-7	.	TRBV25-1	.	TGTGCCAGCAGTGACTTGGGTAGCTCCTACGAGCAGTACTTC	CASSDLGSSYEQYF
TRBJ1-5	TRBD1	TRBV5-8	.	TGTGCCAGCAGCTTTAGCGGACAGGGAACGATCGCCCAGCATTTT	CASSFSGQGTIAQHF
TRBJ2-6	.	TRBV19	.	TGTGCCAGTACCGCTGACGGCTTCCCCTCTGGGGCCAACGTCCTGACTTTC	CASTADGFPSGANVLTF
TRBJ2-7	.	TRBV6-1	.	TGTGCCAGCAGTGAACGGGACATGGGTACCCACGAGCAGTACTTC	CASSERDMGTHEQYF
TRBJ2-7	.	TRBV10-3	.	TGTGCCTCGAGGACGTCCACGCTTAACCGAGGCGAGCAGTACTTC	CASRTSTLNRGEQYF
TRBJ2-1	TRBD1	TRBV11-3	once	TGTGCCAGCAGCATAACCGGGACAGGGGGCACTGAGCAGTTCTTC	CASSITGTGGTEQFF
TRBJ1-2	.	TRBV7-9	.	TGTGCCAGCAGCTTATACGGGGATGGCTACACCTTC	CASSLYGDGYTF
TRBJ1-2	.	TRBV27	.	TGTGCCAGCAGTTTAAGTATGGCGGGGCCATTCTATGGCTACACCTTC	CASSLSMAGPFYGYTF
TRBJ2-7	TRBD2	TRBV7-2	few	TGTGCCAGCAGCTTACTAGCGGGGGACAACGAGCAGTACTTC	CASSLLAGDNEQYF
TRBJ2-7	.	TRBV5-4	.	TGTGCCAGCAGCCCGGGGGCATTCCCCTACGAGCAGTACTTC	CASSPGAFPYEQYF
TRBJ2-2	.	TRBV6-4	.	TGTGCCAGCAGTGACGGCGGGGCCGGGGAGCTGTTTTTT	CASSDGGAGELFF
TRBJ2-7	TRBD1	TRBV7-2	.	TGTGCCAGCAGCTTCGGACAGGGGGCTTCCTACGAGCAGTACTTC	CASSFGQGASYEQYF
TRBJ1-1	.	TRBV2	few	TGTGCCAGCAGTGGTTTCGGCACGAGTAGGACTGAAGCTTTCTTT	CASSGFGTSRTEAFF
TRBJ1-6	.	TRBV6-5	.	TGTGTCAGCAGCCAGGGCGTCTGGGTAGTTTCACCCCTCCACTTT	CVSSQGVWVVSPLHF
TRBJ2-1	.	TRBV10-3	.	TGTGCCATCGGTGCGGCAAATGAGCAGTTCTTC	CAIGAANEQFF
TRBJ1-2	.	TRBV5-4	.	TGTGCCAGCAGCTTAGATCAGGCCTATGGCTACACCTTC	CASSLDQAYGYTF
TRBJ2-1	.	TRBV6-5	.	TGTGCCAGCAGTTACACTACCGGGAAGTACAATGAGCAGTTCTTC	CASSYTTGKYNEQFF
TRBJ2-7	.	TRBV6-5	.	TGTGCCAGCAGTTACAAGGGTCGGTCATACGAGCAGTACTTC	CASSYKGRSYEQYF
TRBJ1-5	.	TRBV19	.	TGTGCCAGTACGCAGACAAGGAGTAGCAATCAGCCCCAGCATTTT	CASTQTRSSNQPQHF
TRBJ2-1	.	TRBV5-1	.	TGCGCCAGCAGCTTACGGGAATCTGGAGTCTACAATGAGCAGTTCTTC	CASSLRESGVYNEQFF
TRBJ1-2	.	TRBV4-3	.	TGCGCCAGCAGCCAAGATCCAGGGCGGTACTATGGCTACACCTTC	CASSQDPGRYYGYTF
TRBJ1-4	.	TRBV7-2	few	TGTGCCAGCAGCCCCCCGGGACGGAGTAATGAAAAACTGTTTTTT	CASSPPGRSNEKLFF
TRBJ2-7	TRBD2	TRBV7-9	.	TGTGCCAGCAGTGGGCCGGGGGGTAGGGACGAGCAGTACTTC	CASSGPGGRDEQYF
TRBJ1-1	TRBD1	TRBV18	.	TGTGCCAGCTCACCAACACGACAGGGCCTTATATTGGAAGAAGCTTTCTTT	CASSPTRQGLILEEAFF
TRBJ2-7	.	TRBV6-1	.	TGTGCCAGCAGTGAAACAGGGACTGTCTACGAGCAGTACTTC	CASSETGTVYEQYF
TRBJ2-7	.	TRBV9	.	TGTGCCAGCAGCGTTAACGGACTCGTCGGCTACGAGCAGTACTTC	CASSVNGLVGYEQYF
TRBJ2-5	.	TRBV9	.	TGTGCCAGCAGCCTTCACCAATCCTCAGCTTACCCGTACCAAGAGACCCAGTACTTC	CASSLHQSSAYPYQETQYF
TRBJ1-1	.	TRBV7-2	few	TGTGCCAGCAGCTTAGAACCCCAGGGACGGAACACTGAAGCTTTCTTT	CASSLEPQGRNTEAFF
TRBJ1-1	.	TRBV2	.	TGTGCCAGCAGTGCTACAGTGAACACTGAAGCTTTCTTT	CASSATVNTEAFF
TRBJ1-1	.	TRBV4-3	.	TGCGCCAGCAGCCAAGATAACCTCCTTGGTGAAGCTTTCTTT	CASSQDNLLGEAFF
TRBJ1-2	TRBD1	TRBV6-5	.	TGTGCCAGCAGCCCGGGACAGGGGGTTGGCTACACCTTC	CASSPGQGVGYTF
TRBJ1-6	.	TRBV18	.	TGTGCCAGCTCACCTACGGACGGTCATAATTCACCCCTCCACTTT	CASSPTDGHNSPLHF
TRBJ1-2	TRBD1	TRBV9	.	TGTGCCAGCAGCGCCATCGGGACAGGGGGTCGGAATGGCTACACCTTC	CASSAIGTGGRNGYTF
TRBJ2-5	.	TRBV7-8	.	TGTGCCAGCAGCTTAATGGGTCGGTGGGGCCAGTACTTC	CASSLMGRWGQYF
TRBJ2-7	TRBD1	TRBV5-4	.	TGTGCCAGCAGCATAAACAGGGGCGCGACCTACGAGCAGTACTTC	CASSINRGATYEQYF
TRBJ2-1	.	TRBV7-3	.	TGTGCCAGCAGCTTAACGTCTCAGGGTCCGAACAATGAGCAGTTCTTC	CASSLTSQGPNNEQFF
TRBJ2-7	.	TRBV11-3	.	TGTGCCAGCAGCTTAGATTGGGCAGGCGAGCAGTACTTC	CASSLDWAGEQYF
TRBJ2-6	.	TRBV5-6	.	TGTGCCAGCAGCTTGGGTTGGAACGGACCTGGGGCCAACGTCCTGACTTTC	CASSLGWNGPGANVLTF